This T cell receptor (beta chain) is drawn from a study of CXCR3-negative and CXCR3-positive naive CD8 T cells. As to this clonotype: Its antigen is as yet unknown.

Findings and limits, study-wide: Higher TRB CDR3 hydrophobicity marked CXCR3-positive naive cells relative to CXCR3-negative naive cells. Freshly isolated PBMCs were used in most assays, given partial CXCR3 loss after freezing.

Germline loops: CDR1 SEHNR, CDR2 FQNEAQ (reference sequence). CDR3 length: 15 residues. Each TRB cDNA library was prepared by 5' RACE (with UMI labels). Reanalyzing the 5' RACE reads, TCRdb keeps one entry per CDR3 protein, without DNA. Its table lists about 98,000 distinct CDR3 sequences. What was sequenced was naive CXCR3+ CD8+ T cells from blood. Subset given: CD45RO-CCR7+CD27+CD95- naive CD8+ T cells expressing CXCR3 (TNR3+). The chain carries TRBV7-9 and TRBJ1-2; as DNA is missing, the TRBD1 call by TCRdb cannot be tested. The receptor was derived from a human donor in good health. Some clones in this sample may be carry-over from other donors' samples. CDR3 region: CASSLGDTLPGGYTF.